The source of this TCR beta chain is a study of cytomegalovirus exposure and HLA in healthy donors. Notes on the study in general: Most of the CMV-associated TCR beta chains (in a later analysis) appeared to be HLA-restricted. The authors listed 150 or so TCR beta chains as cytomegalovirus-associated.

Vbeta (60) and Jbeta (13) primers were used in the PCR. Sequenced by immunoSEQ multiplex PCR; TCRdb stores in-frame clones only, minus some. The data hold fewer than 150,000 clones, with 65% to 75% observed a single time. The ends were cut back, 3 bases at V and 1 base at J, with 17 bases in the middle. The CDR3 runs 16 residues. The V gene's germline CDR1 is SGHRS and CDR2 YFSETQ. Healthy donors of bone marrow made up the group. Comment on this clone: Its antigen is not known.

Material: PBMCs. The receptor was derived from a woman aged 45-65 years in good health and CMV-seropositive. V gene TRBV5-1 combines with J gene TRBJ2-7; possible D gene TRBD1, 6 bases. CDR3 coding DNA: TGCGCCAGCAGCTCCTCGACCTACAGGGCTTCCTACGAGCAGTACTTC. Its protein is CASSSSTYRASYEQYF.